Shown below are 14 T cell receptor beta chains from a single sample sequenced in a study of T cell changes during pregnancy in multiple sclerosis (dated by TCRdb to about 2019). Libraries were prepared through the immunoSEQ multiplex PCR assay. TCRdb took this table from immuneACCESS and kept in-frame rearrangements with V and J called. Such tables lack part of the clones; where checked against another copy, unresolved V genes explain under half of the gap, and the rest is unexplained. In all, the sample holds under 35,000 clones, and roughly 86% of those were seen once. The biggest ten clones account for 6% to 9% of the sample. Sequencing was performed on CD8+ T cells from peripheral blood mononuclear cells, taken before pregnancy. The receptors stem from a female donor with multiple sclerosis, enrolled in a pregnancy study.

J is TRBJ2-3 and V is TRBV5-4; 7 nucleotides agree with TRBD1. The CDR3 is 16 amino acids. The germline gives CDR1 SGHNT, CDR2 YYREEE (reference sequence). Trimming took 0 bases from V and 5 from J; bases not matched to a gene: 9. The CDR3 loop reads CASSLGQGVLLDTQYF. The CDR3 nucleotides are TGTGCCAGCAGCTTGGGGCAGGGGGTCCTACTAGATACGCAGTATTTT. Looking up the rest from reference TRBV5-4 and TRBJ2-3 gives the full variable domain: ETGVTQSPTHLIKTRGQQVTLRCSSQSGHNTVSWYQQALGQGPQFIFQYYREEENGRGNFPPRFSGLQFPNYSSELNVNALELDDSALYLCASSLGQGVLLDTQYFGPGTRLTVL.

Regarding this clone: One end of the junction does not line up with germline, which may come from a read error. The chain recombines TRBV7-3 with TRBJ2-4; D uncertain. Germline V lookup: CDR1 SGHTA, CDR2 FQGTGA. The CDR3 extends over 13 amino acids. CDR3 DNA sequence: TGTGCCAGCAGTTTAATTTTCGGAGACATTCAGTACTTC. This encodes CASSLIFGDIQYF.

This sequence joins TRBV29-1 and TRBJ2-7, with D perhaps matching TRBD2 (7 bases). V was clipped by 4 bases and J by 1 base, with 11 bases between them. Germline lookup yields CDR1 SQVTM and CDR2 ANQGSEA. The CDR3 covers 13 residues. As DNA, the CDR3 is TGCAGCGTTGGCGGGGGCGCATCCTACGAGCAGTACTTC. Translated, it gives CSVGGGASYEQYF.

The genes are TRBV19 and TRBJ2-2; D unclear. This CDR3 contains 13 residues. The V gene's germline CDR1 is LNHDA and CDR2 SQIVND (reference sequence). V was cut by 3 bases and J by 10 bases, with 12 bases left in between. The CDR3 nucleotides are TGTGCCAGTAGTATGGCGGCGGTGGTGGAGCTGTTTTTT. It is translated as CASSMAAVVELFF.

V usage is TRBV27 and J usage is TRBJ2-7; 8 nucleotides line up with TRBD1. Per the germline V gene, CDR1 is MNHEY and CDR2 is SMNVEV (reference sequence). Trimming took 7 bases from V and 2 from J; bases not matched to a gene: 10. CDR3 length: 15 residues. The CDR3 reads CASMDRARSAYEQYF. CDR3 DNA sequence: TGTGCCAGCATGGACAGGGCCCGATCTGCCTACGAGCAGTACTTC.

This chain links TRBV2 with TRBJ1-1, with 12 bases aligning to TRBD1. Germline CDR1 is SNHLY and CDR2 is FYNNEI. V lost 5 bases to trimming and J lost 5 bases; unmatched junction nucleotides: 9. This CDR3 is 16 amino acids long. The CDR3 is CASSPGTGGAPTEAFF. CDR3 nucleotides: TGTGCCAGCAGTCCCGGGACAGGGGGCGCCCCGACTGAAGCTTTCTTT.

J is TRBJ2-7 and V is TRBV5-5; D uncertain. The V end was cut by 4 bases, the J end by 4 bases, with 3 bases between. The CDR3 sequence is 10 residues long. Germline values: CDR1 SGHKS, CDR2 YYEKEE (reference sequence). The CDR3 region has the DNA TGTGCCAGCAGCCATTACGAGCAGTACTTC. Its translation is CASSHYEQYF.

For the CDR3, the DNA is TGTGCCAGCAGTTACTCTAACAGGGCGAAGGGAACTGAAGCTTTCTTT. It codes for CASSYSNRAKGTEAFF. This chain connects TRBV6-5 to TRBJ1-1, with a tentative D call TRBD1 (6 bases). The germline CDR1 and CDR2 sequences are MNHEY and SVGAGI. Trimming took 0 bases from V and 5 from J, leaving 16 bases between them. This CDR3 contains 16 residues.

This clone was counted once. This chain uses TRBV13 with TRBJ1-3; no definite D call. V lost 1 base, J lost 2 bases, and 15 bases lay in between. The V gene's germline CDR1 is PRHDT and CDR2 FYEKMQ (reference sequence). This CDR3 is 17 amino acids long. The chain's CDR3 is CASSLAVGGSAGNTIYF. The CDR3 DNA reads as TGTGCCAGCAGCTTAGCTGTGGGAGGATCGGCTGGAAACACCATATATTTT.

This chain connects TRBV15 to TRBJ1-1; D ambiguous. The length of the CDR3 is 12 residues. Germline lookup yields CDR1 LNHNV and CDR2 YYDKDF (reference sequence). V lost 0 bases, J lost 6 bases, and 5 bases lay in between. The CDR3 region is CATSRDSSEAFF. CDR3 DNA: TGTGCCACCAGCAGAGATTCTTCTGAAGCTTTCTTT.

The V and J genes are TRBV7-3 and TRBJ2-5, with 9 bases lining up with TRBD2. V gave up 4 bases and J gave up 1 base; unmatched junction bases: 4. CDR1 is SGHTA and CDR2 is FQGTGA in the germline V gene. The CDR3 sequence is 15 residues long. The CDR3 loop reads CASSSGGRAQETQYF. CDR3 nucleotides: TGTGCCAGCAGCTCCGGCGGGAGGGCCCAAGAGACCCAGTACTTC.

The rearrangement links TRBV5-1 to TRBJ2-1, with 12 bases fitting TRBD2. The CDR3 sequence is 14 residues long. Germline V gene lookup returns CDR1 SGHRS and CDR2 YFSETQ. The trim removed 4 bases at V and 7 bases at J, leaving 3 bases unmatched. CDR3 region: CASSQGTSGNEQFF. CDR3 nucleotides: TGCGCCAGCAGCCAAGGGACTAGCGGGAATGAGCAGTTCTTC.

This chain uses TRBV9 with TRBJ2-7, with 9 bases lining up with TRBD1. The CDR3 contains 15 residues. The germline gives CDR1 SGDLS, CDR2 YYNGEE. With 0 bases clipped from V and 6 bases from J, the junction kept 7 bases outside the gene matches. Here the CDR3 reads CASSVGQTGGLEQYF. CDR3 DNA sequence: TGTGCCAGCAGCGTAGGGCAGACAGGGGGGCTCGAGCAGTACTTC.

This clone has just a few counts. The genes are TRBV7-9 and TRBJ2-7, with TRBD2 matching over 9 bases. The CDR3 runs to 16 residues. V trimming: 4 bases; J trimming: 1 base; junction bases outside the gene matches: 8. CDR1 is SEHNR and CDR2 is FQNEAQ in the germline V gene (reference sequence). CDR3 protein: CASSYLTSGPSYEQYF. CDR3 sequence (DNA): TGTGCCAGCAGCTACCTGACTAGCGGACCATCCTACGAGCAGTACTTC.